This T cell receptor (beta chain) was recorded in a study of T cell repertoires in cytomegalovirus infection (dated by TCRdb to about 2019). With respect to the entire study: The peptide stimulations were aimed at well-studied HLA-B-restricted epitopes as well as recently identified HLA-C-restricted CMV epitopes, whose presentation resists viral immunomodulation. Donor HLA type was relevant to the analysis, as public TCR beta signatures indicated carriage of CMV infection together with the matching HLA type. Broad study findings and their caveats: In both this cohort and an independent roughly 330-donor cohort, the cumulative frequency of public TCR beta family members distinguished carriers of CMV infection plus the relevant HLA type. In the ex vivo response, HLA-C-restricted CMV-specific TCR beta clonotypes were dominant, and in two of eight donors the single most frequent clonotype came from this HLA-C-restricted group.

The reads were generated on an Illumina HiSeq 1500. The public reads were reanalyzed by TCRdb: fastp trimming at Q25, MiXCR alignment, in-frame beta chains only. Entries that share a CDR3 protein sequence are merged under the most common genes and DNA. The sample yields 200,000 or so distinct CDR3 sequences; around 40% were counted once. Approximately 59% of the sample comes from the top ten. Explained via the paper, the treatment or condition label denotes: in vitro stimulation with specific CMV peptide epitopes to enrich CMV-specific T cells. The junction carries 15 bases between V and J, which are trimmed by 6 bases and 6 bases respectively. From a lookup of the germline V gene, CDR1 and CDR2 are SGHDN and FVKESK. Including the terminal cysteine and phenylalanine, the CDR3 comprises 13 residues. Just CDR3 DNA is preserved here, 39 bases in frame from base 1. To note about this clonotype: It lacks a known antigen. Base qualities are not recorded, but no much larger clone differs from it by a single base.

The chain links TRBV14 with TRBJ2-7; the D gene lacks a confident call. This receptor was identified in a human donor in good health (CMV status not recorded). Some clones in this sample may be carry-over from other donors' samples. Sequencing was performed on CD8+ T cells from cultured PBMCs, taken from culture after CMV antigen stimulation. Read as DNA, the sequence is TGTGCCAGCAGGCCCGACCCTTGGGGCGAGCAGTACTTC. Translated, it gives CASRPDPWGEQYF.